Listed here is a single TCR beta chain. The junction departs from germline at one end; a sequencing error may be responsible. It was with a sample-barcoded 5' primer and a J-beta primer mix that a second PCR of about 6 to 12 cycles was run. Each CDR3 protein gets one entry after TCRdb re-called the 5' RACE reads with MiXCR. The repertoire holds more than 800,000 distinct CDR3 sequences, with around 43% as singletons. The sample is drawn from a study of blood T cells in healthy people across ages. The TCR was taken from a woman in her sixties in good health. The sample comprised blood.

In DNA form, the CDR3 reads TGCAGTGCCAGAGAGGGGGTGTTGGGGTACGAGCAGTACTTC. Translation gives CSAREGVLGYEQYF. The chain couples TRBV20-1 to TRBJ2-7; possibly TRBD1 for D (6 bases). The CDR3 has 14 amino acids. CDR1 DFQATT and CDR2 SNEGSKA come from the germline V gene (reference sequence).